The 27 T cell receptor beta chains given below trace back to one sample, sequenced in a study of CD8 T cells in ankylosing spondylitis. Study-wide results and limits: Apparently characteristic of ankylosing spondylitis blood was a TCR beta motif (fewer than 10 highly homologous variants).

Antigen specificity for these receptors is unknown. Each CDR3 protein is one row after TCRdb ran MiXCR on the 5' RACE reads. This sample has some 330,000 distinct CDR3 sequences; under 8.5% occur once, and the top ten carry about 14%. Material for sequencing was blood, either unsorted or a sorted T cell fraction (not recorded which). The receptors here all came from a male donor with ankylosing spondylitis.

This clonotype was counted ten times or more. This rearrangement joins TRBV6-1 to TRBJ2-3, with D maybe TRBD2 (5 bases). There are 14 residues in the CDR3. Trimming left V 7 bases short and J 0 bases short, with 11 bases between. Germline lookup yields CDR1 MNHNS and CDR2 SASEGT. The CDR3 bases are TGTGCCAGCAAGGCGGGCTTGAGCACAGATACGCAGTATTTT. It is translated as CASKAGLSTDTQYF.

The rearrangement uses TRBV7-3 and TRBJ1-1; tentative D call: TRBD1 (5 bases). Per germline, CDR1 SGHTA and CDR2 FQGTGA. This CDR3 spans 13 amino acids. V was pared by 10 bases and J by 1 base, with 13 bases between. The CDR3 sequence is CATSHDRNTEAFF. The CDR3 DNA reads as TGTGCCACCTCCCACGACAGGAACACTGAAGCTTTCTTT.

This clonotype was detected a few times. The rearrangement joins TRBV24-1 to TRBJ2-3; D not certain. The germline V gene has CDR1 KGHDR and CDR2 SFDVKD. The ends were cut back, 0 bases at V and 1 base at J, with 7 bases in the middle. The CDR3 totals 15 residues. The CDR3 bases are TGTGCCACCAGTGATTTGGGTCGAGGCACAGATACGCAGTATTTT. Amino acids: CATSDLGRGTDTQYF.

This clonotype turned up a few times. The V gene is TRBV24-1, the J gene TRBJ2-7, with D perhaps matching TRBD1 (5 bases). Germline CDR1 is KGHDR and CDR2 is SFDVKD. Between the trimmed V and J ends, which lost 4 bases and 4 bases, there was a span of 7 bases. This CDR3 region has 12 residues. CDR3 region: CATSDDRYEQYF. The CDR3 DNA reads as TGTGCCACCAGTGACGACAGATACGAGCAGTACTTC.

The chain links TRBV3-1 to TRBJ2-1; D is uncertain. V was pared by 1 base and J by 0 bases, with 7 bases between. From germline, CDR1 is LGHDT and CDR2 YNNKEL (reference sequence). The CDR3 spans 15 residues. CDR3 amino acids: CASSQGWNSYNEQFF. The CDR3 DNA reads TGTGCCAGCAGCCAAGGGTGGAACTCCTACAATGAGCAGTTCTTC.

In its sample, this clonotype was seen a few times. The CDR3 nucleotides are TGTGCCAGCAGCTTATCTGCGGGGCATAATCAGCCCCAGCATTTT. This translates into CASSLSAGHNQPQHF. V is TRBV7-9 and J is TRBJ1-5; a weak D match, TRBD1 (5 bases). CDR3 length: 15 amino acids. CDR1 SEHNR and CDR2 FQNEAQ come from the germline V gene (reference sequence). V shed 2 bases and J shed 4 bases, with 12 bases lying between them.

This clonotype was counted between two and nine times. The rearrangement joins TRBV15 to TRBJ2-7, with D perhaps TRBD1 (7 bases). Trimming shortened V by 1 base and J by 3 bases, and 16 bases separated the two germline ends. Germline V gene data show CDR1 as LNHNV and CDR2 as YYDKDF (reference sequence). The CDR3 is made up of 16 amino acids. The CDR3 is CATSRGRGQTYYEQYF. In DNA form, the CDR3 reads TGTGCCACCAGCAGAGGGAGGGGACAGACCTACTACGAGCAGTACTTC. The full variable domain, with the rest looked up from reference TRBV15 and TRBJ2-7, is DAMVIQNPRYQVTQFGKPVTLSCSQTLNHNVMYWYQQKSSQAPKLLFHYYDKDFNNEADTPDNFQSRRPNTSFCFLDIRSPGLGDTAMYLCATSRGRGQTYYEQYFGPGTRLTVT.

This clonotype was seen at least ten times. The genes are TRBV25-1 and TRBJ2-7; possibly TRBD1 for D (5 bases). The V gene's germline CDR1 is MGHDK and CDR2 SYGVNS. Trimming shortened V by 6 bases and J by 3 bases, and 6 bases separated the two germline ends. This CDR3 comprises 11 residues. CDR3 in DNA: TGTGCCAGCAGGACAGTCTACGAGCAGTACTTC. The encoded protein is CASRTVYEQYF.

The V and J genes are TRBV18 and TRBJ2-3; 9 positions agree with TRBD1. The germline V gene encodes CDR1 KGHSH and CDR2 LQKENI. This CDR3 is built from 15 residues. The V gene end was trimmed by 3 bases and the J gene end by 1 base; junction bases not matched to a gene: 2. CDR3 sequence (DNA): TGTGCCAGCTCACCGGGACAGGGCGGCACAGATACGCAGTATTTT. As protein: CASSPGQGGTDTQYF.

The chain is built from TRBV2 and TRBJ2-3; D possibly corresponds to TRBD2 (6 bases). CDR1 is SNHLY and CDR2 is FYNNEI in the germline V gene. The CDR3 has 14 amino acids. V lost 4 bases to trimming and J lost 2 bases, with 10 bases between them. CDR3 bases: TGTGCCAGCAGTGTCGGGACTCTCACAGATACGCAGTATTTT. It translates to CASSVGTLTDTQYF. The variable domain in full, with the rest retrieved from reference TRBV2 and TRBJ2-3, is EPEVTQTPSHQVTQMGQEVILRCVPISNHLYFYWYRQILGQKVEFLVSFYNNEISEKSEIFDDQFSVERPDGSNFTLKIRSTKLEDSAMYFCASSVGTLTDTQYFGPGTRLTVL.

The chain is built from TRBV7-3 and TRBJ2-1; TRBD1 aligns across 11 bases. CDR3 length equals 16 residues. From germline, CDR1 is SGHTA and CDR2 FQGTGA. V lost 4 bases to trimming and J lost 3 bases; unmatched junction nucleotides: 5. The CDR3 DNA follows: TGTGCCAGCAGCTCCCGCGGGACAGGGGGCTACAATGAGCAGTTCTTC. Translated: CASSSRGTGGYNEQFF.

This clonotype was detected only once. This chain connects TRBV2 to TRBJ1-5; 9 bases map to TRBD1. The CDR3 runs 15 residues. Germline V gene lookup returns CDR1 SNHLY and CDR2 FYNNEI. V lost 7 bases and J lost 1; bases outside the gene matches: 5. For the CDR3, the DNA is TGTGCCAGCAAAAGCGGGACAGGGAGCAATCAGCCCCAGCATTTT. Its translation is CASKSGTGSNQPQHF.

This clonotype appeared many times. This chain links TRBV7-8 with TRBJ1-5; 8 nucleotides line up with TRBD1. V dropped 1 base and J dropped 4; count of bases not matched to a gene: 6. Germline CDR1 is SGHVS and CDR2 is FQNEAQ. The CDR3 covers 16 residues. This CDR3 reads CASSLGPGQVNQPQHF. For the CDR3, the DNA is TGTGCCAGCAGCTTAGGGCCGGGACAGGTTAATCAGCCCCAGCATTTT.

V and J are TRBV12-3 or TRBV12-4 and TRBJ1-2; D gene ambiguous. This CDR3 comprises 16 residues. V dropped 3 bases and J dropped 0 bases, with 14 bases sitting between them. The CDR3 region is CASSLGLGKTNYGYTF. The CDR3 region has the DNA TGTGCCAGCAGTTTGGGGTTAGGTAAAACTAACTATGGCTACACCTTC.

In its sample, this clonotype was seen a few times. The CDR3 DNA reads TGTGCCAGCAGCCAAGATGTTGGTGGGGGCGCGGTGGAAAAACTGTTTTTT. Its protein product is CASSQDVGGGAVEKLFF. This chain joins TRBV4-2 and TRBJ1-4; D possibly corresponds to TRBD1 (6 bases). V dropped 0 bases and J dropped 8 bases, with 19 bases sitting between them. The CDR3 length is 17 residues. Per the germline V gene, CDR1 is LGHNA and CDR2 is YNFKEQ.

This clonotype was counted only a few times. A junction end diverges from the germline sequence, so it may reflect a read error. The J gene is TRBJ2-5, the V gene TRBV20-1, with D perhaps TRBD1 (6 bases). The CDR3 totals 17 residues. CDR1 DFQATT and CDR2 SNEGSKA come from the germline V gene (reference sequence). The CDR3 protein is CSAREILDSFNQEPQYF. DNA of the CDR3: TGCAGTGCTAGAGAGATTTTGGACAGCTTCAACCAAGAGCCCCAGTACTTC.

The rearrangement joins TRBV7-2 to TRBJ2-2, with 10 positions matching TRBD1. V lost 8 bases, J lost 3 bases, and 3 bases stayed unmatched. The germline V gene encodes CDR1 SGHTA and CDR2 FQGNSA. This CDR3 comprises 14 residues. The CDR3 loop reads CASSDRGYTGELFF. The CDR3 DNA reads TGTGCCAGCTCGGACAGGGGGTACACCGGGGAGCTGTTTTTT.

This clonotype was counted ten times or more. The V call is TRBV20-1, the J call TRBJ2-3, with 7 bases aligning to TRBD2. The CDR3 is 15 amino acids. The V segment lost 5 bases and the J segment 4 bases; nucleotides outside the gene matches: 12. CDR1 DFQATT and CDR2 SNEGSKA come from the germline V gene (reference sequence). In DNA form, the CDR3 reads TGCAGTGCTCAGATGGGGAGGGCCGTGGCAGATACGCAGTATTTT. Its translation: CSAQMGRAVADTQYF.

This clonotype was observed many times. The J gene is TRBJ2-2, the V gene TRBV29-1; either TRBD1 or TRBD2 may supply D (5 bases each). There are 14 residues in the CDR3. The V end lost 1 base, the J end lost 6 bases, and 12 bases lay between the germline ends. Germline CDR1 SQVTM, CDR2 ANQGSEA. The CDR3 DNA is TGCAGCGTTGAAGTACAGGACTCCCCCGGGGAGCTGTTTTTT. This codes for CSVEVQDSPGELFF.

This sequence joins TRBV5-1 and TRBJ2-1; 7 positions agree with TRBD1. The CDR3 extends over 15 amino acids. Germline values: CDR1 SGHRS, CDR2 YFSETQ. V was pared by 0 bases and J by 6 bases, with 6 bases of the junction left unmatched. The CDR3 nucleotides are TGCGCCAGCAGCTTGGTAGGGACAGCCGGCAATGAGCAGTTCTTC. The encoded protein is CASSLVGTAGNEQFF.

The chain combines TRBV4-3 with TRBJ2-5; 8 bases fit TRBD2. The CDR3 extends over 14 amino acids. From germline, CDR1 is LGHNA and CDR2 YSLEER. Trimming took 1 base from V and 5 from J; bases not matched to a gene: 3. The CDR3 nucleotides read TGCGCCAGCAGCCAAGTGGGCGGGAGGGAGACCCAGTACTTC. This codes for CASSQVGGRETQYF.

In this sample, this clonotype turned up a few times. This chain joins TRBV7-2 and TRBJ1-4; tentatively, D is TRBD1 (5 bases). Germline CDR1 is SGHTA and CDR2 is FQGNSA. V dropped 6 bases and J dropped 4 bases, with 15 bases sitting between them. CDR3 size: 15 residues. CDR3: CASSGDGGINEKLFF. As DNA, the CDR3 is TGTGCCAGCAGTGGCGACGGGGGGATTAATGAAAAACTGTTTTTT. Full variable domain (missing parts from reference TRBV7-2 and TRBJ1-4): GAGVSQSPSNKVTEKGKDVELRCDPISGHTALYWYRQSLGQGLEFLIYFQGNSAPDKSGLPSDRFSAERTGGSVSTLTIQRTQQEDSAVYLCASSGDGGINEKLFFGSGTQLSVL.

This clonotype was counted a few times. The chain is built from TRBV6-5 and TRBJ2-1; D might be TRBD1 or TRBD2, each matching 5 bases. Germline V gives CDR1 MNHEY, CDR2 SVGAGI. Trimming took off 0 bases at V and 2 bases at J, with 11 bases between the two ends. This CDR3 is built from 16 residues. CDR3: CASSYSSGTPYNEQFF. CDR3 in DNA: TGTGCCAGCAGTTACTCGAGTGGGACCCCCTACAATGAGCAGTTCTTC.

This clonotype has a count of ten or more. This sequence joins TRBV6-5 and TRBJ2-3; no firm D call. The length of the CDR3 is 15 residues. The germline CDR1 and CDR2 sequences are MNHEY and SVGAGI. V was shortened by 0 bases and J by 2 bases, with 9 bases between the two germline ends. The CDR3 protein is CASSYSTGFTDTQYF. The CDR3 region has the DNA TGTGCCAGCAGTTACTCGACCGGATTCACAGATACGCAGTATTTT.

V and J are TRBV29-1 and TRBJ1-1; D is possibly TRBD1 (6 bases). The V end was cut by 2 bases, the J end by 7 bases, with 11 bases between. The CDR3 extends over 12 amino acids. Germline lookup yields CDR1 SQVTM and CDR2 ANQGSEA. The CDR3 nucleotides are TGCAGCGTTGAAACCGGGACACTTGAAGCTTTCTTT. Translated: CSVETGTLEAFF.

The rearrangement joins TRBV5-1 to TRBJ2-7, with TRBD2 matching 9 bases. CDR3 length: 15 residues. V lost 4 bases, J lost 7 bases, and 12 bases stayed unmatched. Looked up from germline, CDR1 is SGHRS and CDR2 is YFSETQ. CDR3 nucleotide sequence: TGCGCCAGCAGCCAGTGGAGCGGGAGGTCGGGGGAGCAGTACTTC. It encodes CASSQWSGRSGEQYF.

This clonotype was counted ten times or more. The chain employs TRBV29-1 and TRBJ1-1, with D tentatively TRBD1 (6 bases). Germline V lookup: CDR1 SQVTM, CDR2 ANQGSEA. The CDR3 consists of 14 residues. V lost 6 bases, J lost 0 bases, and 14 bases lay in between. CDR3 DNA sequence: TGCAGCGTGGAGCCGGGGGCCATGAACACTGAAGCTTTCTTT. It yields the protein CSVEPGAMNTEAFF.